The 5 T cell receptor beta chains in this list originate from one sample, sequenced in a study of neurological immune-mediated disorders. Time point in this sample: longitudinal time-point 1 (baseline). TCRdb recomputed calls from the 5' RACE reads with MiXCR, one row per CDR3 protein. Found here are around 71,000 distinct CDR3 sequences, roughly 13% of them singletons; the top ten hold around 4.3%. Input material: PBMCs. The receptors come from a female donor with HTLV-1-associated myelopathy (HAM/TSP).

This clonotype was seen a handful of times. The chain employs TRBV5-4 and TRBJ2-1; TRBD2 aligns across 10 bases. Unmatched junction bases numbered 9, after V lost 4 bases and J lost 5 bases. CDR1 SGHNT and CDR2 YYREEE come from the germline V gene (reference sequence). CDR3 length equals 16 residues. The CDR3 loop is CASSGTSGVDNNEQFF. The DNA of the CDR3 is TGTGCCAGCAGCGGAACTAGCGGGGTGGACAACAATGAGCAGTTCTTC.

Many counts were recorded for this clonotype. The chain's CDR3 is CASRRDRATTEAFF. The CDR3 region has the DNA TGTGCCAGCAGGAGAGACAGGGCGACCACTGAAGCTTTCTTT. This chain links TRBV28 with TRBJ1-1; 7 nucleotides align to TRBD1. Germline V gene data show CDR1 as MDHEN and CDR2 as SYDVKM. The CDR3 extends over 14 amino acids. V dropped 6 bases and J dropped 4; count of bases not matched to a gene: 8. Supplemented by reference TRBV28 and TRBJ1-1, the full variable domain reads DVKVTQSSRYLVKRTGEKVFLECVQDMDHENMFWYRQDPGLGLRLIYFSYDVKMKEKGDIPEGYSVSREKKERFSLILESASTNQTSMYLCASRRDRATTEAFFGQGTRLTVV.

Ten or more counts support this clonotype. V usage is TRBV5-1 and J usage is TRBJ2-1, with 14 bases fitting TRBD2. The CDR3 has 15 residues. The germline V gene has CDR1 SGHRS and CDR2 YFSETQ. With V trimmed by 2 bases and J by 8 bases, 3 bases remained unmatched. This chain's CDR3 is CASSFGTSGGYEQFF. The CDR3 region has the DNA TGCGCCAGCAGCTTCGGGACTAGCGGGGGCTATGAGCAGTTCTTC.

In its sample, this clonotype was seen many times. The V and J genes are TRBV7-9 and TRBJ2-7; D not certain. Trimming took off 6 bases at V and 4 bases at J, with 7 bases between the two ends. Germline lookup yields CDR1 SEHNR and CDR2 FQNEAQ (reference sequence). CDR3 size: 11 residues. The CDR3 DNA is TGTGCCAGCAGTAACGGGTACGAGCAGTACTTC. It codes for CASSNGYEQYF.

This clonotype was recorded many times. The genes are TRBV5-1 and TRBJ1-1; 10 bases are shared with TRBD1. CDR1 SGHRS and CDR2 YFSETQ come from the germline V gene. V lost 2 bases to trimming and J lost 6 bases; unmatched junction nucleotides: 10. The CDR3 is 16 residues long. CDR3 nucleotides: TGCGCCAGCAGCTTTAATCCTCCGGGACAGGGGTCTGAAGCTTTCTTT. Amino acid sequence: CASSFNPPGQGSEAFF.